The clone carrying this T cell receptor (beta chain) was counted a few times. This sample was included in a study of early T cells in non-severe SARS-CoV-2 infection. TCRdb processed the 5' RACE reads anew with MiXCR; each CDR3 protein has one entry. Of approximately 71,000 distinct CDR3 sequences in the sample, roughly 10% were seen once. With 4 bases removed from V and 2 bases from J, the gap between germline ends came to 6 bases. CDR3 length equals 12 residues. The V gene's germline CDR1 is MNHEY and CDR2 SVGEGT. V usage is TRBV6-2 or TRBV6-3 and J usage is TRBJ2-7; no reliable D call. The specimen sequenced was whole blood. This TCR was sampled from an adult who was a healthcare worker with PCR-confirmed SARS-CoV-2 infection or an uninfected control (not recorded which). Here the CDR3 DNA reads TGTGCCAGCAGTTCCCTGACCTACGAGCAGTACTTC. Protein sequence: CASSSLTYEQYF.